Listed here are 18 T cell receptor beta chains from one sample, sequenced in a study of shared clonotypes between healthy human individuals. Only CD45RO-negative cells positively selected for CCR7 counted as naive CD8 cells, so terminally differentiated effector memory CD45RA+ cells were excluded. The table came from immunoSEQ multiplex PCR; TCRdb's copy has only in-frame clones and leaves some out. The sample records roughly 2 million clones, approximately 95% being singletons. The sample taken for sequencing was naive CD8+ T cells sorted from blood. These receptors all stem from a man between 18 and 29 years old in good health.

This chain joins TRBV25-1 and TRBJ2-2; TRBD2 is a possible D gene (5 bases). The CDR3 loop spans 15 amino acids. V lost 4 bases to trimming and J lost 2 bases, with 11 bases between them. Germline CDR1 and CDR2: MGHDK and SYGVNS. CDR3 in amino acids: CASSATTDNTGELFF. The CDR3 DNA reads TGTGCCAGCAGTGCGACTACCGACAACACCGGGGAGCTGTTTTTT.

The J gene is TRBJ2-2, the V gene TRBV9; a possible D gene is TRBD2 (5 bases). The CDR3 spans 13 residues. CDR1 is SGDLS, CDR2 YYNGEE, per germline. Trimming left V 2 bases short and J 7 bases short, with 9 bases between. CDR3 amino acids: CASSVFRDGELFF. The CDR3 nucleotides are TGTGCCAGCAGCGTCTTTCGGGACGGGGAGCTGTTTTTT.

The chain couples TRBV28 to TRBJ2-7; the D is unclear. CDR1 is MDHEN, CDR2 SYDVKM, per germline. Trimming removed 6 bases from V and 1 base from J, with 22 bases in between. This CDR3 contains 17 residues. Written as DNA, the CDR3 is TGTGCCAGCAGCCCCCTGATGTACCCCGGGTTGTCCTACGAGCAGTACTTC. Amino acid sequence: CASSPLMYPGLSYEQYF.

This clone has a handful of counts. This chain joins TRBV4-3 and TRBJ1-5, with a tentative D call TRBD1 (5 bases). Germline CDR1 reads LGHNA; CDR2 reads YSLEER. This CDR3 has 20 amino acids. Trimming took off 0 bases at V and 2 bases at J, with 23 bases between the two ends. The CDR3 region is CASSQDLGRTEQGGNQPQHF. Written as DNA, the CDR3 is TGCGCCAGCAGCCAAGATCTCGGTAGGACGGAGCAGGGTGGCAATCAGCCCCAGCATTTT.

V usage is TRBV6-1 and J usage is TRBJ2-7; TRBD1 agrees at 11 bases. Trimming removed 8 bases from V and 3 bases from J; junction bases left unmatched: 0. This CDR3 has 12 amino acids. The germline V gene has CDR1 MNHNS and CDR2 SASEGT. CDR3 amino acids: CASGTGGYEQYF. The CDR3 bases are TGTGCCAGCGGGACAGGGGGCTACGAGCAGTACTTC.

In its sample, this clone was seen once. The chain has TRBV7-5 and TRBJ2-7; TRBD1 reflects the table's D call only, with no check against the DNA. TRBV7-5 is labeled a pseudogene. The CDR3 contains 15 residues. CDR3 DNA sequence: TGTGCCAGAAGCCCCAGGGGGACAGGGGCCTACGAGCAGTACTTC. Its translation: CARSPRGTGAYEQYF.

In regard to this clone: This same CDR3 is encoded by further DNA sequences in the sample. V is TRBV9 and J is TRBJ1-1, with a weak D call TRBD1 (5 bases). Germline loops: CDR1 SGDLS, CDR2 YYNGEE. With 4 bases removed from V and 8 bases from J, the gap between germline ends came to 15 bases. The CDR3 totals 13 residues. DNA of the CDR3: TGTGCCAGCAGCCTTGGGGTAGGGACCGAAGCTTTCTTT. It yields the protein CASSLGVGTEAFF. The whole variable domain, filled in from reference TRBV9 and TRBJ1-1, reads DSGVTQTPKHLITATGQRVTLRCSPRSGDLSVYWYQQSLDQGLQFLIQYYNGEERAKGNILERFSAQQFPDLHSELNLSSLELGDSALYFCASSLGVGTEAFFGQGTRLTVV.

This sequence joins TRBV12-5 and TRBJ1-5; D not resolved. Germline CDR1 LGHNT, CDR2 FRNRAP. The CDR3 runs to 16 residues. V lost 0 bases and J 5 bases, leaving 14 bases between the germline ends. The CDR3 nucleotides are TGTGCTAGTGGTTTGGTAACGGGGAAGATGGATCAGCCCCAGCATTTT. This codes for CASGLVTGKMDQPQHF.

This chain links TRBV6-5 with TRBJ1-2; no firm D call. The CDR3 extends over 15 amino acids. Germline lookup yields CDR1 MNHEY and CDR2 SVGAGI. The V and J ends lost 6 bases and 7 bases respectively, with 21 bases between them. In DNA, the CDR3 is TGTGCCAGCAGCCCCCAATACTCTACTGGGGTTGGCTACACCTTC. Encoded protein: CASSPQYSTGVGYTF.

The V and J genes are TRBV6-1 and TRBJ2-1; 9 bases align to TRBD1. The CDR3 is made up of 15 amino acids. V was clipped by 6 bases and J by 1 base; unmatched bases: 4. Looked up from germline, CDR1 is MNHNS and CDR2 is SASEGT. The CDR3 coding sequence is TGTGCCAGCAGGGACAGGGGACAATCCTACAATGAGCAGTTCTTC. Its protein is CASRDRGQSYNEQFF.

The chain is built from TRBV30 and TRBJ1-4; D remains ambiguous. Trimming cost V 2 bases and J 7 bases, with 8 bases left between them. CDR1 GTSNPN and CDR2 SVGIG come from the germline V gene (reference sequence). CDR3 length: 12 residues. CDR3 sequence reads: CAWSRVGEKLFF. DNA of the CDR3: TGTGCCTGGAGTCGAGTTGGTGAAAAACTGTTTTTT.

The chain has TRBV16 and TRBJ1-6, with D unclear. V lost 4 bases and J 4 bases, leaving 14 bases between the germline ends. This CDR3 has 16 amino acids. Germline loops: CDR1 KGHSY, CDR2 FQNENV. CDR3 nucleotides: TGTGCCAGCAGCCTACAATACGGGCAGTATAATTCACCCCTCCACTTT. Its translation is CASSLQYGQYNSPLHF.

This clone was seen only once. This chain uses TRBV28 with TRBJ2-5; 9 nucleotides line up with TRBD2. V was pared by 3 bases and J by 5 bases, with 13 bases of the junction left unmatched. The V gene's germline CDR1 is MDHEN and CDR2 SYDVKM. This CDR3 contains 17 residues. CDR3: CASSFGLSGGPQETQYF. DNA for the CDR3: TGTGCCAGCAGTTTCGGGCTAAGCGGGGGGCCCCAGGAGACCCAGTACTTC.

In the case of this clone: This CDR3 is also generated by other DNA sequences in the sample. The rearrangement joins TRBV9 to TRBJ1-1; D is undetermined. V lost 0 bases and J 1 base, leaving 7 bases between the germline ends. In germline, CDR1 is SGDLS, CDR2 YYNGEE. CDR3 length equals 14 residues. The chain's CDR3 is CASSVATGNTEAFF. The CDR3 nucleotides are TGTGCCAGCAGCGTAGCGACGGGGAACACTGAAGCTTTCTTT. The complete variable domain, with remaining parts taken from reference TRBV9 and TRBJ1-1, reads DSGVTQTPKHLITATGQRVTLRCSPRSGDLSVYWYQQSLDQGLQFLIQYYNGEERAKGNILERFSAQQFPDLHSELNLSSLELGDSALYFCASSVATGNTEAFFGQGTRLTVV.

A few counts support this clone. Other DNA sequences within the sample encode an identical CDR3. The genes are TRBV27 and TRBJ2-1; D is unresolved. V lost 2 bases to trimming and J lost 0 bases, with 2 bases between them. The CDR3 length is 13 residues. CDR1 and CDR2 (germline): MNHEY, SMNVEV (reference sequence). CDR3 DNA sequence: TGTGCCAGCAGTTTAGACTCCTACAATGAGCAGTTCTTC. It encodes CASSLDSYNEQFF.

V gene TRBV13 combines with J gene TRBJ2-7; maybe TRBD2 (6 bases). Trimming left V 2 bases short and J 4 bases short, with 21 bases between. This CDR3 is built from 17 residues. Per the germline V gene, CDR1 is PRHDT and CDR2 is FYEKMQ (reference sequence). The CDR3 region is CASSLIAEGKQVYEQYF. CDR3 DNA sequence: TGTGCCAGCAGCTTAATAGCGGAGGGGAAACAGGTTTACGAGCAGTACTTC.

This clone was recorded only once. CDR3 bases: TGTGCCAGCAGCCCCCGGGGGGGACTAGCAGCCTCCTACGAGCAGTACTTC. It translates to CASSPRGGLAASYEQYF. The rearrangement uses TRBV4-2 and TRBJ2-7; 9 nucleotides agree with TRBD2. V shed 4 bases, J shed 0 bases, and the junction held 10 bases outside the gene matches. The CDR3 extends over 17 amino acids. Per germline, CDR1 LGHNA and CDR2 YNFKEQ.

The chain is built from TRBV18 and TRBJ2-7; 7 bases align to TRBD1. Trimming cost V 3 bases and J 7 bases; bases outside gene matches: 3. The CDR3 extends over 12 amino acids. Germline CDR1 KGHSH, CDR2 LQKENI. This chain's CDR3 is CASSPQGEEQYF. The CDR3 bases are TGTGCCAGCTCACCGCAGGGGGAGGAGCAGTACTTC.